This is a list of T cell receptor beta chains from one sample in a study of cytomegalovirus exposure and HLA in healthy donors. This table comes from immunoSEQ multiplex PCR, and its TCRdb copy is limited to in-frame clones, with some not included. The data contain around 190,000 clones, approximately 85% of them singletons. The sample comprised PBMCs. The receptors derive from a woman aged 18-35 years in good health and CMV-seronegative. Both conserved end residues are part of each CDR3.

v_call	cdr3_aa
TRBV5-6	CASSLAGQGSETQYF
TRBV2	CASSLDRVSRKPQHF
TRBV6-1	CASRGTETFTGELFF
TRBV9	CASSSGTEVTEAFF
TRBV4-1	CASSPQISGITDTQYF
TRBV30	CAWSASSYNEQFF
TRBV30	CAWSVLGQGAEAFF
TRBV11-2	CASSLEPAGGNEQFF
TRBV10-3	CAISESRTGGADTQYF
TRBV10-1	CASTPGGSYEQYF
TRBV27	CASSPPGLAFYEQYF
TRBV5-4	CASSQDPASSYEQYF
TRBV4-1	CASSQDSASPLHF
TRBV12-5	CASGPGTGPGQPQHF
TRBV7-2	CASSYTGTGGQPQHF
TRBV5-1	CASSLDRANQPQHF
TRBV27	CASSFGGWGGYTF
TRBV4-1	CASSQGSRVWDTEAFF
TRBV6-1	CASSVRTDYGYTF
TRBV6-1	CASSEALRQGGTEAFF
TRBV27	CASSRTGGTLKDEQFF
TRBV28	CASSVTGSYNEQFF
TRBV5-1	CASSLPNPNGETQYF
TRBV11-2	CASSLGGGYNYGYTF
TRBV6-5	CASSYGGANTEAFF
TRBV5-1	CASSQGSLNTEAFF
TRBV4-1	CASSQVQGVHEQFF
TRBV2	CASSATGGYGYTF
TRBV6-5	CASSYSPGSSGNTIYF
TRBV19	CASSSGMNTGELFF
TRBV7-2	CASSLLGQGATFGQFF
TRBV19	CASSIIGWGGTEAFF
TRBV7-3	CASSSLAGAYNEQFF
TRBV7-9	CASSRGQAPANEKLFF
TRBV5-1	CASSSPSVEIRQRGSYEQYF
TRBV27	CASSTGEGWDQPQHF
TRBV2	CASIAGGPEYEQYF
TRBV27	CASSLSGQGAGGYTF
TRBV2	CASSTNPGLAVQETQYF
TRBV10-3	CAISVGQGTYEQYF
TRBV1	CTSHRVFFGTGELFF
TRBV19	CASSIQSDTEAFF